In this sample, the clone carrying this T cell receptor beta chain turned up many times. The antigen remains unidentified. The CDR3 sequence is 13 residues long. The V gene end was trimmed by 4 bases and the J gene end by 5 bases; junction bases not matched to a gene: 5. Per germline, CDR1 SNHLY and CDR2 FYNNEI. This entry is derived from a study of T cell repertoires in cytomegalovirus infection. On the study more broadly: From public TCR beta signatures came an indication of both CMV infection and matching HLA type. The study, taken as a whole, reports: HLA-C-restricted CMV-specific TCR beta clonotypes prevailed in the ex vivo response. Identification of carriers of CMV plus the relevant HLA was achieved through cumulative public TCR beta family frequency.

TCRdb analysed the reads with MiXCR anew, one entry per CDR3 protein. The table records approximately 500,000 distinct CDR3 sequences, around 11% of them present only once. The source is a human donor in good health (CMV status not recorded). Some clones in this sample may be carry-over from other donors' samples. The V call is TRBV2, the J call TRBJ2-7; 7 bases match TRBD1. The sample taken for sequencing was PBMCs. CDR3 amino acids: CASSVSQGNEQYF. The CDR3 DNA sequence: TGTGCCAGCAGTGTCTCACAGGGGAACGAGCAGTACTTC.